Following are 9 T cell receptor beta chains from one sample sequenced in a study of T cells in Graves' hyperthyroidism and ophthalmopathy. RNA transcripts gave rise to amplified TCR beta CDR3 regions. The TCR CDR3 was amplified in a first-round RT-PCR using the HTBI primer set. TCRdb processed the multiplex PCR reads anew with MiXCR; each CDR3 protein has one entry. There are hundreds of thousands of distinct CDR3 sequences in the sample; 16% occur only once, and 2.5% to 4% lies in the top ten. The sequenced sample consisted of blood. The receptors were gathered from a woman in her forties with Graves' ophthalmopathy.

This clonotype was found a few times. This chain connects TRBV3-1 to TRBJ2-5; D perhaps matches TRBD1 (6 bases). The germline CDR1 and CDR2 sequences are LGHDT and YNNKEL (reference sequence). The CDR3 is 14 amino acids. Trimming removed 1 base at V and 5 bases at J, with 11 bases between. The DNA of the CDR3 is TGTGCCAGCAGCCAAGGATGGCAGGGGGAGACCCAGTACTTC. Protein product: CASSQGWQGETQYF.

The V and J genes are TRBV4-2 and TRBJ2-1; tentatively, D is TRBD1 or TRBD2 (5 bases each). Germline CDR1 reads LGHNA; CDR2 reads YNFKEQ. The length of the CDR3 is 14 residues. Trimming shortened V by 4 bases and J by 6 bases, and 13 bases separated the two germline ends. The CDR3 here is CASSRPGPPNEQFF. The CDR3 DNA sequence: TGTGCCAGCAGCCGCCCGGGACCGCCCAATGAGCAGTTCTTC.

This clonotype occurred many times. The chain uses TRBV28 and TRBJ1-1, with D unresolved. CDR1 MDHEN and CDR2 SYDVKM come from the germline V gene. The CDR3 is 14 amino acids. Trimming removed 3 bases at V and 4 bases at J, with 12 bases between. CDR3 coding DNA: TGTGCCAGCAGTTTGGATGCCCAAGGCACTGAAGCTTTCTTT. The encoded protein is CASSLDAQGTEAFF. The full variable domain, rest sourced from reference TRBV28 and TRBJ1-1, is DVKVTQSSRYLVKRTGEKVFLECVQDMDHENMFWYRQDPGLGLRLIYFSYDVKMKEKGDIPEGYSVSREKKERFSLILESASTNQTSMYLCASSLDAQGTEAFFGQGTRLTVV.

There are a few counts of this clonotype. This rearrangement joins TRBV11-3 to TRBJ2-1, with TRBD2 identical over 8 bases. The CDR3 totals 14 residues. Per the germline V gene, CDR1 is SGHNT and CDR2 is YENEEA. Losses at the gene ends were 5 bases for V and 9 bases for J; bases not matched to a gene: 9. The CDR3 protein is CASSLRRGGGEQFF. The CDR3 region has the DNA TGTGCCAGCAGCCTTAGACGGGGGGGCGGTGAGCAGTTCTTC. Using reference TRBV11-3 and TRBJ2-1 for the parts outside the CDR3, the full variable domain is EAGVVQSPRYKIIEKKQPVAFWCNPISGHNTLYWYLQNLGQGPELLIRYENEEAVDDSQLPKDRFSAERLKGVDSTLKIQPAELGDSAVYLCASSLRRGGGEQFFGPGTRLTVL.

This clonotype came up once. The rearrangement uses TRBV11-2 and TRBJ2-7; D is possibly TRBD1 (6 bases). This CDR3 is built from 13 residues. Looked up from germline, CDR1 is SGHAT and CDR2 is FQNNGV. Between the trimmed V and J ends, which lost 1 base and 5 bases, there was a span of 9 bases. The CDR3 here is CASSLGQANEQYF. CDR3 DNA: TGTGCCAGCAGCTTAGGACAGGCGAACGAGCAGTACTTC.

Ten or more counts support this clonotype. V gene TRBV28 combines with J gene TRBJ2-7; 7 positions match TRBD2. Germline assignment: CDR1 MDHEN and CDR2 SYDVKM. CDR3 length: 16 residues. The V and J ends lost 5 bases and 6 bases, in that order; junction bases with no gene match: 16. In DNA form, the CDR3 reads TGTGCCAGCAGTCAGCCCACGGGGCGGGAGAGGGGCGAGCAGTACTTC. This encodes CASSQPTGRERGEQYF.

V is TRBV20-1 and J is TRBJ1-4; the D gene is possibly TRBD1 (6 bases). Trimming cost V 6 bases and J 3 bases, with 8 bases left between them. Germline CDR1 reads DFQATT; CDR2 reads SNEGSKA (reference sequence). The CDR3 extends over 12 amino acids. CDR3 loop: CSAGTSNEKLFF. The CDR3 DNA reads TGCAGTGCCGGGACATCTAATGAAAAACTGTTTTTT.

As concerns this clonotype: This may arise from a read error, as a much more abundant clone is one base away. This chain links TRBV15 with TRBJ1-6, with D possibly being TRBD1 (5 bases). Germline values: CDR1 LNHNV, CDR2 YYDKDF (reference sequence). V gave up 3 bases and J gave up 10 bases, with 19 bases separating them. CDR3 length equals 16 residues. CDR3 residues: CATSSFRVGGSSPLHF. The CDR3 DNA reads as TGTGCCACCAGCAGCTTCCGCGTCGGGGGGAGCTCACCCCTCCACTTT.

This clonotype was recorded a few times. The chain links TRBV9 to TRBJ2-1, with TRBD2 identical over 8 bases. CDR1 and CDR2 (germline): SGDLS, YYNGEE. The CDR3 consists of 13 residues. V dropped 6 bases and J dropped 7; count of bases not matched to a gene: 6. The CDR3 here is CASTREGRNEQFF. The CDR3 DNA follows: TGTGCCAGCACCCGGGAGGGCCGGAATGAGCAGTTCTTC.